This TCR beta chain appears in the sequencing data of a study of cytomegalovirus exposure and HLA in healthy donors. The overall study: Later analysis reported that the 120 validation repertoires shared the platform of the roughly 710 first-cohort repertoires.

Trimming removed 3 bases at V and 0 bases at J, with 9 bases between. Germline V gene lookup returns CDR1 SGHNT and CDR2 YENEEA. The CDR3 length is 15 residues. As regards this clone: No antigen is known for it.

Clones were read by immunoSEQ multiplex PCR, and TCRdb kept only the in-frame ones, dropping some. The sample lists about 180,000 clones, about 87% seen once, with roughly 1.4% in the top ten. Study-level points and caveats: Some TCR beta chains (more than 150 of them) were listed as cytomegalovirus-associated. The tendency of first-cohort TCR clusters to co-occur in the 120 or so validation repertoires emerged from a later analysis. The classifier was said to identify cytomegalovirus status with high specificity and sensitivity.

The chain has TRBV11-3 and TRBJ2-1; D gene uncertain. Sequenced: PBMCs. The sequence was obtained from a woman aged 30 to 39 in good health and CMV-seronegative. The CDR3 DNA follows: TGTGCCAGCAGCTTTACAGTGTCCTCCTACAATGAGCAGTTCTTC. Its translation: CASSFTVSSYNEQFF.